A single T cell receptor (beta chain) is shown here with its context. The data were produced by immunoSEQ multiplex PCR, yet TCRdb's version contains in-frame clones alone and is incomplete. Among about 240,000 clones listed, 80% to 95% were seen once. The source of the sample is a study of blood T cell repertoires in COVID-19. In germline, CDR1 is SGHAT, CDR2 FQNNGV. This CDR3 contains 13 residues. With 1 base removed from V and 6 bases from J, the gap between germline ends came to 9 bases. Seattle patients were enrolled during active infection and followed longitudinally. The clonotype originates from a young man with COVID-19, enrolled during active disease. V usage is TRBV11-2 and J usage is TRBJ1-1; a possible D gene is TRBD1 (5 bases). Material: peripheral blood. The chain's CDR3 is CASSLVRVAEAFF. CDR3 DNA sequence: TGTGCCAGCAGCTTAGTCAGGGTCGCTGAAGCTTTCTTT.